The 20 T cell receptor beta chains given below trace back to one sample, sequenced in a study of shared clonotypes between healthy human individuals. Profiled with immunoSEQ multiplex PCR; TCRdb holds only in-frame clones, not every one. The table lists about a million clones, roughly 80% of them singletons, with 0.85% to 1% in the top ten. Material: memory CD4+ T cells from PBMCs. Subset here: CD45RA-negative fraction. These TCRs come from a man between 18 and 29 years old in good health. Some clones in this sample may be carry-over from other donors' samples.

The chain combines TRBV9 with TRBJ2-3, with 14 bases that match TRBD2. The CDR3 covers 18 residues. Germline-derived CDR1 and CDR2 are SGDLS and YYNGEE. V shed 2 bases, J shed 1 base, and the junction held 6 bases outside the gene matches. CDR3 residues: CASSVRTSGRPRTDTQYF. DNA for the CDR3: TGTGCCAGCAGCGTCCGGACTAGCGGGAGGCCCCGCACAGATACGCAGTATTTT. The whole variable domain, remainder taken from reference TRBV9 and TRBJ2-3, is DSGVTQTPKHLITATGQRVTLRCSPRSGDLSVYWYQQSLDQGLQFLIQYYNGEERAKGNILERFSAQQFPDLHSELNLSSLELGDSALYFCASSVRTSGRPRTDTQYFGPGTRLTVL.

V gene TRBV28 combines with J gene TRBJ2-7; TRBD1 aligns across 7 bases. Germline V gene sequence: CDR1 MDHEN, CDR2 SYDVKM. CDR3 length equals 14 residues. The V gene end was trimmed by 5 bases and the J gene end by 12 bases; junction bases not matched to a gene: 16. CDR3 in DNA: TGTGCCAGCAGTCGACCAGGACAGGTCCCGACTCCGTACTTC. Its protein product is CASSRPGQVPTPYF. The full variable domain, rest sourced from reference TRBV28 and TRBJ2-7, is DVKVTQSSRYLVKRTGEKVFLECVQDMDHENMFWYRQDPGLGLRLIYFSYDVKMKEKGDIPEGYSVSREKKERFSLILESASTNQTSMYLCASSRPGQVPTPYFGPGTRLTVT.

V and J are TRBV28 and TRBJ1-3; D call uncertain. Germline CDR1 is MDHEN and CDR2 is SYDVKM. CDR3 length: 14 residues. V was pared by 4 bases and J by 3 bases, with 10 bases between. In DNA, the CDR3 is TGTGCCAGCAGTTCCGGACTGGGTGGAAACACCATATATTTT. Its translation: CASSSGLGGNTIYF.

The genes are TRBV15 and TRBJ1-2, with a tentative D call TRBD1 (5 bases). Germline CDR1 and CDR2: LNHNV and YYDKDF (reference sequence). The CDR3 loop spans 17 amino acids. The V end lost 0 bases, the J end lost 4 bases, and 18 bases lay between the germline ends. The CDR3 here is CATSRDLGGILGYGYTF. The CDR3 coding sequence is TGTGCCACCAGCAGAGATTTGGGGGGAATTTTGGGCTATGGCTACACCTTC.

This clone has just a few counts. The V gene is TRBV7-8, the J gene TRBJ2-5, with 8 nucleotides matching TRBD2. The length of the CDR3 is 15 residues. Unmatched junction bases numbered 6, after V lost 5 bases and J lost 1 base. Germline V gives CDR1 SGHVS, CDR2 FQNEAQ. DNA of the CDR3: TGTGCCAGCAGCGCCCTAGCGGGCACCCAAGAGACCCAGTACTTC. It is translated as CASSALAGTQETQYF.

V and J are TRBV7-6 and TRBJ2-1, with 10 nucleotides matching TRBD1. Germline V gives CDR1 SGHVS, CDR2 FNYEAQ. V lost 2 bases and J lost 9; bases outside the gene matches: 10. CDR3 length: 16 residues. CDR3 in amino acids: CASSLLPGQGNSEQFF. CDR3 sequence (DNA): TGTGCCAGCAGCTTATTACCGGGACAGGGGAATTCTGAGCAGTTCTTC.

The V call is TRBV6-1, the J call TRBJ1-3; TRBD1 matches at 7 bases. V trimming: 7 bases; J trimming: 3 bases; junction bases outside the gene matches: 6. Looked up from germline, CDR1 is MNHNS and CDR2 is SASEGT. The CDR3 consists of 14 residues. The DNA for the CDR3 is TGTGCCAGCAACCCTGGGACAGTTGGAAACACCATATATTTT. It specifies CASNPGTVGNTIYF.

The rearrangement links TRBV18 to TRBJ2-7; D might be TRBD2 (6 bases). In germline, CDR1 is KGHSH, CDR2 LQKENI. The ends were cut back, 2 bases at V and 5 bases at J, with 19 bases in the middle. The CDR3 is made up of 16 amino acids. The CDR3 DNA reads as TGTGCCAGCTCACCAGGAGGGCTTGGAGGTTTAGACGAGCAGTACTTC. It encodes CASSPGGLGGLDEQYF.

The chain couples TRBV12-5 to TRBJ1-5; TRBD1 might be the D (6 bases). This CDR3 contains 13 residues. Trimming pared 9 bases from V and 7 bases from J, leaving 16 bases between. Looked up from germline, CDR1 is LGHNT and CDR2 is FRNRAP. In DNA form, the CDR3 reads TGTGCTAGCGGATCCGGGACACACCAGCCCCAGCATTTT. It specifies CASGSGTHQPQHF. Drawing the rest from reference TRBV12-5 and TRBJ1-5, the complete variable domain is DARVTQTPRHKVTEMGQEVTMRCQPILGHNTVFWYRQTMMQGLELLAYFRNRAPLDDSGMPKDRFSAEMPDATLATLKIQPSEPRDSAVYFCASGSGTHQPQHFGDGTRLSIL.

The CDR3 here is CASSLAGTGTGELFF. CDR3 coding DNA: TGTGCCAGCAGCTTAGCGGGGACAGGGACCGGGGAGCTGTTTTTT. The chain employs TRBV7-8 and TRBJ2-2, with TRBD1 identical over 9 bases. Trimming removed 0 bases from V and 5 bases from J; junction bases left unmatched: 1. CDR3 size: 15 residues. CDR1 and CDR2 from the germline V gene are SGHVS and FQNEAQ.

This clone was found a few times. This chain links TRBV18 with TRBJ2-1; D may be TRBD2 (6 bases). Germline V gene sequence: CDR1 KGHSH, CDR2 LQKENI. The CDR3 has 15 amino acids. Trimming pared 3 bases from V and 7 bases from J, leaving 16 bases between. DNA of the CDR3: TGTGCCAGCTCACCCCCCCCGGCCCGGGGGAATGAGCAGTTCTTC. It encodes CASSPPPARGNEQFF.

This chain uses TRBV28 with TRBJ1-2, with a weak D call TRBD1 (5 bases). The CDR3 has 14 residues. Deletions cut 7 bases from V and 2 bases from J, with 14 bases between. Germline CDR1 is MDHEN and CDR2 is SYDVKM. The CDR3 here is CASTPGRDNYGYTF. CDR3 DNA sequence: TGTGCCAGCACCCCCGGCCGGGACAACTATGGCTACACCTTC.

This clone turned up a few times. V gene TRBV7-9 combines with J gene TRBJ1-1; 8 nucleotides line up with TRBD1. The CDR3 spans 14 residues. Per germline, CDR1 SEHNR and CDR2 FQNEAQ (reference sequence). With V trimmed by 7 bases and J by 2 bases, 6 bases remained unmatched. The CDR3 sequence is CASTPGQANTEAFF. CDR3 nucleotides: TGTGCCAGCACCCCGGGACAGGCAAACACTGAAGCTTTCTTT. The full variable domain, with the rest looked up from reference TRBV7-9 and TRBJ1-1, is DTGVSQNPRHKITKRGQNVTFRCDPISEHNRLYWYRQTLGQGPEFLTYFQNEAQLEKSRLLSDRFSAERPKGSFSTLEIQRTEQGDSAMYLCASTPGQANTEAFFGQGTRLTVV.

The rearrangement links TRBV7-8 to TRBJ1-3, with D uncertain. The V end was cut by 2 bases, the J end by 0 bases, with 11 bases between. The CDR3 spans 16 residues. Germline CDR1 SGHVS, CDR2 FQNEAQ. CDR3 sequence reads: CASSLRVAASGNTIYF. In DNA, the CDR3 is TGTGCCAGCAGCTTAAGGGTGGCGGCCTCTGGAAACACCATATATTTT.

The gene calls are TRBV5-1 and TRBJ1-2, with D possibly matching TRBD1 (5 bases). Germline V gene lookup returns CDR1 SGHRS and CDR2 YFSETQ. The CDR3 totals 14 residues. V was shortened by 5 bases and J by 5 bases, with 16 bases between the two germline ends. The CDR3 spells CASSLSGTEYGYTF. The CDR3 DNA follows: TGCGCCAGCAGTCTATCCGGGACCGAATATGGCTACACCTTC.

The chain employs TRBV9 and TRBJ2-1; 7 nucleotides align to TRBD2. Germline CDR1 is SGDLS and CDR2 is YYNGEE. This CDR3 has 17 residues. V lost 0 bases and J lost 4; bases outside the gene matches: 10. CDR3 sequence reads: CASSVVGSGIRYNEQFF. In DNA, the CDR3 is TGTGCCAGCAGCGTAGTAGGGAGCGGGATTAGGTACAATGAGCAGTTCTTC.

The chain couples TRBV29-1 to TRBJ2-3; 8 bases line up with TRBD1. Germline lookup yields CDR1 SQVTM and CDR2 ANQGSEA. J was trimmed by 4 bases and V by 3 bases; bases with no gene match: 3. The CDR3 extends over 13 amino acids. CDR3 nucleotide sequence: TGCAGCGTTGAGAAGACAGGGGCAGATACGCAGTATTTT. Translated, it gives CSVEKTGADTQYF.

Remarks on this clone: Given a far larger clone just one base away, this is likely a sequencing read error. Other DNA sequences of this sample code for an identical CDR3. CDR3 sequence reads: CAWSVSPGGLADNEQFF. The CDR3 coding sequence is TGTGCCTGGAGTGTTTCCCCGGGGGGACTGGCGGACAATGAGCAGTTCTTC. The chain couples TRBV30 to TRBJ2-1; 7 bases map to TRBD2. Germline-derived CDR1 and CDR2 are GTSNPN and SVGIG (reference sequence). The J segment lost 5 bases and the V segment lost 0 bases, leaving 13 bases of the junction unmatched. The CDR3 is 17 amino acids.

Turning to this clone: An end of the junction differs from the germline gene, which may be a read error. The chain has TRBV11-2 and TRBJ2-1; D is uncertain. CDR3 length: 12 amino acids. Germline CDR1 reads SGHAT; CDR2 reads FQNNGV. This CDR3 reads CASSLGPYEQFF. The DNA for the CDR3 is TGTGCCAGCAGCTTAGGTCCGTATGAACAGTTCTTC.

This sequence joins TRBV6-5 and TRBJ1-1; 10 bases are shared with TRBD1. Trimming cost V 2 bases and J 4 bases; bases outside gene matches: 7. This CDR3 comprises 16 residues. Per germline, CDR1 MNHEY and CDR2 SVGAGI. CDR3: CASSYPTGGGGTEAFF. DNA for the CDR3: TGTGCCAGCAGTTACCCGACAGGGGGCGGCGGCACTGAAGCTTTCTTT.